These 32 T cell receptor beta chains originate from one sample sequenced in a study of blood T cells in healthy people across ages. Next came a second PCR, run for about 6 to 12 cycles, which used a sample-barcoded 5' primer along with a J-beta primer mix. MiXCR was run by TCRdb on the 5' RACE reads, yielding one entry per CDR3 protein. The sample holds approximately 830,000 distinct CDR3 sequences; 62% are singletons and the top ten take about 30%. The sample comprised blood. These receptors were collected from a man aged 25-45 years in good health.

This clonotype was observed a few times. The CDR3 nucleotides are TGTGCCAGCAGCACCTGGGGAGAGACCCAGTACTTC. Translation gives CASSTWGETQYF. The chain employs TRBV12-3 or TRBV12-4 and TRBJ2-5; D remains ambiguous. V lost 6 bases to trimming and J lost 4 bases, with 9 bases between them. The CDR3 is 12 residues long.

A few counts support this clonotype. The chain links TRBV7-9 to TRBJ1-2; 9 bases align to TRBD1. The V segment lost 5 bases and the J segment 2 bases; nucleotides outside the gene matches: 6. The CDR3 length is 15 residues. The germline CDR1 and CDR2 sequences are SEHNR and FQNEAQ (reference sequence). CDR3 bases: TGTGCCAGCAGCCAAGGGACAGGGAGGAACTATGGCTACACCTTC. This translates into CASSQGTGRNYGYTF.

The chain joins TRBV4-3 to TRBJ2-3, with D perhaps matching TRBD1 (5 bases). Trimming left V 3 bases short and J 0 bases short, with 13 bases between. CDR1 is LGHNA and CDR2 is YSLEER in the germline V gene. This CDR3 spans 16 amino acids. CDR3 protein: CASSQQGTPSTDTQYF. CDR3 DNA sequence: TGCGCCAGCAGCCAGCAGGGAACCCCTAGCACAGATACGCAGTATTTT.

This chain connects TRBV2 to TRBJ2-1, with TRBD2 as a possible D gene (7 bases). The length of the CDR3 is 14 residues. Germline values: CDR1 SNHLY, CDR2 FYNNEI. The V end was cut by 8 bases, the J end by 2 bases, with 13 bases between. The CDR3 sequence is CASRRGGTYNEQFF. The CDR3 DNA sequence: TGTGCCAGCCGGAGGGGGGGGACCTACAATGAGCAGTTCTTC.

This chain uses TRBV4-1 with TRBJ2-1, with 11 bases lining up with TRBD2. Unmatched junction bases numbered 11, after V lost 1 base and J lost 3 bases. The germline CDR1 and CDR2 sequences are MGHRA and YSYEKL. The CDR3 consists of 19 residues. The CDR3 DNA is TGCGCCAGCAGCCAAGGTCCGGCCGGGACTAGCGGTCACTACAATGAGCAGTTCTTC. Translating gives CASSQGPAGTSGHYNEQFF.

This clonotype has only a few counts. An end of the junction differs from the germline gene, which may be a read error. The chain is built from TRBV7-7 and TRBJ2-5; D is ambiguous. Germline assignment: CDR1 SSHAT and CDR2 FNYEAQ (reference sequence). The CDR3 contains 14 residues. CDR3: CASSLNRWQETQYF. The CDR3 DNA reads TGTGCTAGCAGCTTAAATAGGTGGCAAGAGACCCAGTACTTC.

The rearrangement joins TRBV7-9 to TRBJ2-1; D may be TRBD2 (6 bases). Trimming left V 0 bases short and J 5 bases short, with 14 bases between. Germline CDR1 is SEHNR and CDR2 is FQNEAQ (reference sequence). This CDR3 spans 16 amino acids. The DNA for the CDR3 is TGTGCCAGCAGCTTAGCGATAGGGCGCGGGGACAATGAGCAGTTCTTC. It yields the protein CASSLAIGRGDNEQFF.

At least ten counts were recorded for this clonotype. This chain connects TRBV9 to TRBJ1-2; the D is unclear. Germline loops: CDR1 SGDLS, CDR2 YYNGEE. There are 14 residues in the CDR3. Trimming took 3 bases from V and 1 from J, leaving 10 bases between them. Here the CDR3 reads CASSADYLNYGYTF. DNA for the CDR3: TGTGCCAGCAGCGCGGACTACCTTAACTATGGCTACACCTTC.

This chain links TRBV20-1 with TRBJ2-3; TRBD2 might be the D (6 bases). The germline V gene has CDR1 DFQATT and CDR2 SNEGSKA (reference sequence). The ends were cut back, 8 bases at V and 0 bases at J, with 15 bases in the middle. CDR3 length: 14 amino acids. The CDR3 protein is CSRVRAGSTDTQYF. CDR3 bases: TGCAGTCGTGTTAGGGCGGGGAGCACAGATACGCAGTATTTT.

The sample holds one count of this clonotype. CDR3 nucleotide sequence: TGCAGCGTTGAGCGCGACAGAGAGGACACTGAAGCTTTCTTT. Translated: CSVERDREDTEAFF. This chain connects TRBV29-1 to TRBJ1-1, with D tentatively TRBD1 (5 bases). The CDR3 runs to 14 residues. Germline V lookup: CDR1 SQVTM, CDR2 ANQGSEA. Trimming stripped 3 bases from V and 3 bases from J, with 14 bases between.

The gene calls are TRBV7-3 and TRBJ2-7, with D perhaps matching TRBD2 (5 bases). In germline, CDR1 is SGHTA, CDR2 FQGTGA. V lost 5 bases and J lost 7, with 21 bases in between. This CDR3 region has 15 residues. The CDR3, as DNA: TGTGCCAGCAGCCAACGGGTCGTTCCTTCGGGGGAGCAGTACTTC. Amino acids: CASSQRVVPSGEQYF.

The chain combines TRBV29-1 with TRBJ1-4, with D perhaps matching TRBD1 (5 bases). Germline V gene data show CDR1 as SQVTM and CDR2 as ANQGSEA. Trimming took 1 base from V and 5 from J, leaving 14 bases between them. The CDR3 extends over 15 amino acids. CDR3 nucleotides: TGCAGCGTTGAAGGTGGCCGAGACAGAAATGAAAAACTGTTTTTT. Its protein is CSVEGGRDRNEKLFF.

In its sample, this clonotype was seen once. A read error may account for a junction end that differs from germline. DNA for the CDR3: TGTGCCATCAGTGAAGAACTAGCGCCAGAGGCCCAGTACTTC. Its protein product is CAISEELAPEAQYF. This chain uses TRBV10-3 with TRBJ2-5; 7 positions match TRBD2. Germline V gene sequence: CDR1 ENHRY, CDR2 SYGVKD. The CDR3 extends over 14 amino acids.

The chain uses TRBV24-1 and TRBJ2-1, with 8 bases identical to TRBD1. Germline V CDR1 and CDR2: KGHDR, SFDVKD. With 3 bases clipped from V and 7 bases from J, the junction kept 4 bases outside the gene matches. The CDR3 is made up of 14 amino acids. The CDR3: CATSDPTGVNEQFF. The CDR3 coding sequence is TGTGCCACCAGTGATCCGACAGGGGTGAATGAGCAGTTCTTC.

With regard to this clonotype: A much larger clonotype is one base distant, so this may be a read error. This rearrangement joins TRBV7-2 to TRBJ2-1; no clear D. The V end was cut by 1 base, the J end by 3 bases, with 4 bases between. Germline loops: CDR1 SGHTA, CDR2 FQGNSA. This CDR3 contains 13 residues. CDR3 DNA sequence: TGTGCCAGCAGCTTAGGCTACTACAATGAGCAGTTCTTC. This gives the protein CASSLGYYNEQFF. The full variable domain, with the rest looked up from reference TRBV7-2 and TRBJ2-1, is GAGVSQSPSNKVTEKGKDVELRCDPISGHTALYWYRQSLGQGLEFLIYFQGNSAPDKSGLPSDRFSAERTGGSVSTLTIQRTQQEDSAVYLCASSLGYYNEQFFGPGTRLTVL.

The chain recombines TRBV3-1 with TRBJ2-5; 9 bases align to TRBD2. The V gene end was trimmed by 1 base and the J gene end by 5 bases; junction bases not matched to a gene: 8. Germline V CDR1 and CDR2: LGHDT, YNNKEL (reference sequence). This CDR3 is built from 16 residues. This chain's CDR3 is CASSQARTSVRETQYF. The CDR3 region has the DNA TGTGCCAGCAGCCAAGCGAGGACTAGCGTGCGGGAGACCCAGTACTTC.

The chain has TRBV9 and TRBJ1-2; no clear D gene. Looked up from germline, CDR1 is SGDLS and CDR2 is YYNGEE. CDR3 length equals 14 residues. The ends were cut back, 0 bases at V and 4 bases at J, with 10 bases in the middle. The CDR3 loop is CASSVEGLAYGYTF. The CDR3 bases are TGTGCCAGCAGCGTAGAAGGGTTAGCCTATGGCTACACCTTC.

This clonotype was observed at least ten times. The rearrangement uses TRBV7-9 and TRBJ2-7, with TRBD2 matching over 7 bases. Germline V gene data show CDR1 as SEHNR and CDR2 as FQNEAQ (reference sequence). There are 13 residues in the CDR3. V trimming: 4 bases; J trimming: 4 bases; junction bases outside the gene matches: 4. This CDR3 reads CASSSGLTYEQYF. CDR3 sequence (DNA): TGTGCCAGCAGCTCGGGACTAACTTACGAGCAGTACTTC.

The chain links TRBV7-9 to TRBJ1-1; D is possibly TRBD1 (5 bases). Germline CDR1 and CDR2: SEHNR and FQNEAQ (reference sequence). Trimming pared 11 bases from V and 6 bases from J, leaving 10 bases between. The CDR3 contains 10 residues. In nucleotides, the CDR3 is TGTGCCGCGGGGGAGGCTGAAGCTTTCTTT. It yields the protein CAAGEAEAFF.

This chain links TRBV29-1 with TRBJ2-1; D call uncertain. CDR3 length: 14 amino acids. The germline CDR1 and CDR2 sequences are SQVTM and ANQGSEA. Deletions cut 3 bases from V and 6 bases from J, with 15 bases between. CDR3 sequence: CSVERYLPANEQFF. For the CDR3, the DNA is TGCAGCGTTGAGAGATACTTGCCGGCCAATGAGCAGTTCTTC.

This clonotype was observed a handful of times. CDR3 nucleotide sequence: TGTGCCAGCAGCGGGACAGAGAGTTCACCCCTCCACTTT. Amino acids: CASSGTESSPLHF. The rearrangement joins TRBV12-3 or TRBV12-4 to TRBJ1-6; 7 bases are a match to TRBD1. CDR3 length: 13 residues. After removal of 6 bases from V and 9 bases from J, the junction contained 5 bases not matched to a gene.

The chain carries TRBV7-8 and TRBJ2-4, with D perhaps matching TRBD2 (7 bases). The CDR3 extends over 17 amino acids. V was shortened by 5 bases and J by 7 bases, with 24 bases between the two germline ends. Germline CDR1 SGHVS, CDR2 FQNEAQ. The CDR3 loop is CASSRWGYGGAQNIQYF. The DNA for the CDR3 is TGTGCCAGCAGCCGTTGGGGTTATGGGGGGGCCCAGAACATTCAGTACTTC.

This clonotype was observed a few times. J is TRBJ2-1 and V is TRBV7-3, with 7 bases aligning to TRBD2. Unmatched junction bases numbered 8, after V lost 1 base and J lost 5 bases. Germline values: CDR1 SGHTA, CDR2 FQGTGA. The CDR3 is 16 amino acids. The CDR3 DNA reads TGTGCCAGCAGCTTAAACGGGGGGAAATCCCACAATGAGCAGTTCTTC. Translated: CASSLNGGKSHNEQFF.

This chain links TRBV7-2 with TRBJ2-5; D is tentatively TRBD1 or TRBD2 (5 bases each). There are 14 residues in the CDR3. V was pared by 5 bases and J by 1 base, with 11 bases between. Per germline, CDR1 SGHTA and CDR2 FQGNSA. Here the CDR3 DNA reads TGTGCCAGCAGCCCCACGGGGCGCCAAGAGACCCAGTACTTC. Protein product: CASSPTGRQETQYF.

The gene calls are TRBV10-3 and TRBJ2-3; D gene ambiguous. V was shortened by 2 bases and J by 2 bases, with 8 bases between the two germline ends. The CDR3 length is 14 residues. Germline-derived CDR1 and CDR2 are ENHRY and SYGVKD. CDR3 residues: CAISEAPNTDTQYF. CDR3 bases: TGTGCCATCAGTGAGGCGCCCAACACAGATACGCAGTATTTT.

The chain links TRBV20-1 to TRBJ2-7; 9 bases are a match to TRBD1. The V segment lost 6 bases and the J segment 2 bases; nucleotides outside the gene matches: 5. The germline gives CDR1 DFQATT, CDR2 SNEGSKA (reference sequence). This CDR3 has 13 residues. The DNA for the CDR3 is TGCAGTGCAAATGACAGGGGGGCCTACGAGCAGTACTTC. Amino acids: CSANDRGAYEQYF.

The V call is TRBV7-9, the J call TRBJ2-3; 9 positions agree with TRBD2. The V and J ends lost 5 bases and 3 bases, in that order; junction bases with no gene match: 9. The CDR3 covers 16 residues. Germline CDR1 reads SEHNR; CDR2 reads FQNEAQ (reference sequence). CDR3 in DNA: TGTGCCAGCAGCCTGAAGGGGAGCGGGAGGACAGATACGCAGTATTTT. Amino acids: CASSLKGSGRTDTQYF. The full variable domain, rest sourced from reference TRBV7-9 and TRBJ2-3, is DTGVSQNPRHKITKRGQNVTFRCDPISEHNRLYWYRQTLGQGPEFLTYFQNEAQLEKSRLLSDRFSAERPKGSFSTLEIQRTEQGDSAMYLCASSLKGSGRTDTQYFGPGTRLTVL.

The chain combines TRBV28 with TRBJ2-7; 10 bases match TRBD1. V lost 10 bases, J lost 2 bases, and 14 bases stayed unmatched. Germline CDR1 is MDHEN and CDR2 is SYDVKM. The CDR3 totals 16 residues. CDR3 nucleotides: TGTGCCACCGACACCCCGCTGGGACAGGGGACCTACGAGCAGTACTTC. This translates into CATDTPLGQGTYEQYF.

This sequence joins TRBV10-3 and TRBJ1-2; unclear D gene. The CDR3 is 12 amino acids. The V end was cut by 4 bases, the J end by 6 bases, with 9 bases between. CDR1 is ENHRY, CDR2 SYGVKD, per germline. The CDR3 DNA is TGTGCCATCAGTGTGACCGAGGATGGCTACACCTTC. Translating it yields CAISVTEDGYTF.

The rearrangement uses TRBV28 and TRBJ2-2; D is undetermined. Trimming left V 3 bases short and J 6 bases short, with 8 bases between. The germline gives CDR1 MDHEN, CDR2 SYDVKM. The CDR3 is made up of 13 amino acids. The DNA of the CDR3 is TGTGCCAGCAGTTTTACCCCGCCCGGGGAGCTGTTTTTT. This codes for CASSFTPPGELFF.

The chain couples TRBV5-6 to TRBJ2-4; 10 bases match TRBD2. The DNA end favors TRBJ2-7, so the J call may be wrong. The CDR3 extends over 18 amino acids. Germline V lookup: CDR1 SGHDT, CDR2 YYEEEE. CDR3 sequence: CASSLYVLSSGGHDEQYF. The CDR3, as DNA: TGTGCCAGCAGCCTATACGTCCTAAGTAGCGGGGGGCACGACGAGCAGTACTTC.

This rearrangement joins TRBV25-1 to TRBJ2-5; a possible D gene is TRBD1 (5 bases). This CDR3 comprises 15 residues. The germline CDR1 and CDR2 sequences are MGHDK and SYGVNS. V lost 1 base and J lost 11, with 20 bases in between. CDR3 amino acids: CASSELVPGNNEQYF. CDR3 bases: TGTGCCAGCAGTGAATTGGTCCCAGGGAACAATGAGCAGTACTTC.